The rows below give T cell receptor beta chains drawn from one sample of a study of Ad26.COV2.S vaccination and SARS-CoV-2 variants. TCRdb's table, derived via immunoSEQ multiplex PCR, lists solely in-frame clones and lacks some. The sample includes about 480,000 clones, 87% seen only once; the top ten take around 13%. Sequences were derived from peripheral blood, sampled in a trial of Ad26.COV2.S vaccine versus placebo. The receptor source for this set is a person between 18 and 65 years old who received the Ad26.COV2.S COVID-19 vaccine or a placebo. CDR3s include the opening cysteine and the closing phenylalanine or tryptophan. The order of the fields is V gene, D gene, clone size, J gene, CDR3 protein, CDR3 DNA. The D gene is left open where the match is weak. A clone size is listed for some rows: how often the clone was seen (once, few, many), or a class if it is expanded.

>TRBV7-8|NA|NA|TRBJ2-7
CASSSLTGRTYEQYF
TGTGCCAGCAGCTCGCTGACAGGCCGCACCTACGAGCAGTACTTC
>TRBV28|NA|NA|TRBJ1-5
CASRVGGGNQPQHF
TGTGCCAGCAGAGTCGGCGGGGGGAACCAGCCCCAGCATTTT
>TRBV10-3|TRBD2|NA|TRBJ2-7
CAISESWTSGRAVEQYF
TGTGCCATCAGTGAGAGTTGGACTAGCGGGAGGGCCGTCGAGCAGTACTTC
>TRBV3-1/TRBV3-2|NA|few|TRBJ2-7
CASSQAGRADYEQYF
TGTGCCAGCAGCCAAGCTGGCAGGGCCGACTACGAGCAGTACTTC
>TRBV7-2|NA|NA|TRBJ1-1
CASSLAQTLLNTEAFF
TGTGCCAGCAGCTTAGCGCAGACCTTGTTAAACACTGAAGCTTTCTTT
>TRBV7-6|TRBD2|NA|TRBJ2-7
CASSLTSGFTYEQYF
TGTGCCAGCAGCTTGACTAGCGGGTTCACCTACGAGCAGTACTTC
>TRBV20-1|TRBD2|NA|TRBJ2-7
CSASILAGNEQYF
TGCAGTGCTAGTATACTAGCGGGAAACGAGCAGTACTTC
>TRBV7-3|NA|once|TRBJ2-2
CASSLGPSTGELFF
TGTGCCAGCAGCTTAGGGCCGAGCACCGGGGAGCTGTTTTTT
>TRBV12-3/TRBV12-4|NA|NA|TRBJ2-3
CASSLASPDTQYF
TGTGCCAGCAGTTTAGCGTCCCCCGATACGCAGTATTTT
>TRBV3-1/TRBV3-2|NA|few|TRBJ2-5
CASYREQQETQYF
TGTGCCAGCTACCGGGAACAACAAGAGACCCAGTACTTC
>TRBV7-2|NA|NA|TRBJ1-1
CASSSLGAKAFF
TGTGCCAGCAGCTCCTTAGGGGCGAAAGCTTTCTTT
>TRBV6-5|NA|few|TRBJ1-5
CASSSSGVSNQPQHF
TGTGCCAGCAGCAGCTCGGGGGTTAGCAATCAGCCCCAGCATTTT
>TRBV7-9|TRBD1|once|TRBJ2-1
CASSLAGTGNEQFF
TGTGCCAGCAGCTTAGCCGGGACAGGGAATGAGCAGTTCTTC
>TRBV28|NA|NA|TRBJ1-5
CASSLLQGFGNQPQHF
TGTGCCAGCAGCCTACTGCAGGGGTTCGGCAATCAGCCCCAGCATTTT
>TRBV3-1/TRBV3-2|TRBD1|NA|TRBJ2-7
CASRPRDRGREQYF
TGTGCCAGCAGGCCTCGGGACAGGGGGCGCGAGCAGTACTTC
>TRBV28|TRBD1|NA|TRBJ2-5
CASSSSTGGYQETQYF
TGTGCCAGCAGTTCTTCAACAGGGGGCTACCAAGAGACCCAGTACTTC
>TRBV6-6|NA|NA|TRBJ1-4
CASGRGGNEKLFF
TGTGCCAGCGGCCGGGGGGGTAATGAAAAACTGTTTTTT
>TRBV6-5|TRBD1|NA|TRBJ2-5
CASSVTGGETQYF
TGTGCCAGCAGCGTCACAGGGGGGGAGACCCAGTACTTC
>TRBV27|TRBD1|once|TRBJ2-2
CASSLGQGAFRSTGELFF
TGTGCCAGCAGTTTAGGGCAGGGGGCATTCCGGAGCACCGGGGAGCTGTTTTTT
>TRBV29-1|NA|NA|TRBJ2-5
CSVALKGQETQYF
TGCAGCGTCGCGCTCAAAGGCCAAGAGACCCAGTACTTC
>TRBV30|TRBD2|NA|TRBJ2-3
CAWRHSGLAVTDTQYF
TGTGCCTGGAGACATTCGGGACTAGCGGTCACAGATACGCAGTATTTT
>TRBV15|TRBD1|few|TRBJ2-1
CATSRTGEWNEQFF
TGTGCCACCAGCAGAACAGGGGAGTGGAATGAGCAGTTCTTC
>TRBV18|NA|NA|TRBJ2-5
CASSPGLDSRVFVPETQYF
TGTGCCAGCTCACCAGGGTTGGACTCAAGAGTTTTTGTCCCAGAGACCCAGTACTTC
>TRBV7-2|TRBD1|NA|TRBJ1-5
CASSLGQGNQPQHF
TGTGCCAGCAGCTTAGGACAGGGGAATCAGCCCCAGCATTTT
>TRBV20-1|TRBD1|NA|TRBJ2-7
CSASYTGGINEQYF
TGCAGTGCTAGTTATACAGGGGGCATCAACGAGCAGTACTTC
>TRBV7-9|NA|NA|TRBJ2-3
CASSLVGSGDTQYF
TGTGCCAGCAGCTTAGTTGGGTCAGGGGATACGCAGTATTTT
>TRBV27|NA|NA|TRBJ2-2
CASSPSGRGELFF
TGTGCCAGCAGCCCATCTGGGCGCGGGGAGCTGTTTTTT
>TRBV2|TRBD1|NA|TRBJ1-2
CASSPQRAGTVYGYTF
TGTGCCAGCAGTCCCCAACGGGCCGGGACAGTCTATGGCTACACCTTC
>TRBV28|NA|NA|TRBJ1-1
CASSLNKWTEAFF
TGTGCCAGCAGTTTAAATAAGTGGACTGAAGCTTTCTTT
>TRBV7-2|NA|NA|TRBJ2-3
CASSTSSMIPQYF
TGTGCCAGCAGCACCTCTAGTATGATTCCGCAGTATTTT
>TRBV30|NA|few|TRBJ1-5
CAWSVGVGIQPQHF
TGTGCCTGGAGTGTAGGTGTTGGGATCCAGCCCCAGCATTTT
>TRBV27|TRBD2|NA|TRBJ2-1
CASSLGAGVTNEQFF
TGTGCCAGCAGTTTAGGAGCGGGAGTGACGAATGAGCAGTTCTTC
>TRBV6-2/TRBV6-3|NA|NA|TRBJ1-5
CASSYLSLDPPQHF
TGTGCCAGCAGTTACCTAAGTTTGGATCCGCCCCAGCATTTT
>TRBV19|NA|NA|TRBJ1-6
CASSSRDNNSPLHF
TGTGCCAGTAGTTCCCGGGACAATAATTCACCCCTCCACTTT
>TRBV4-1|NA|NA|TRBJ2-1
CASSLGSYNEQFF
TGCGCCAGCAGCCTGGGCTCCTACAATGAGCAGTTCTTC
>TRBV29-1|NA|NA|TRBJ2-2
CSAEGGTGELFF
TGCAGCGCCGAGGGGGGCACCGGGGAGCTGTTTTTT